These 8 T cell receptor beta chains were all obtained from the same sample, sequenced in a study of blood T cell repertoires in COVID-19. Method: immunoSEQ multiplex PCR; TCRdb's copy keeps in-frame clones and lacks some. The profile covers 200,000 to 300,000 clones, with 92% appearing a single time and around 0.9% taken by the ten largest. Material for sequencing was peripheral blood. The receptors were sampled from a man aged 25-45 years with COVID-19, enrolled during active disease.

CDR3 amino acids: CASSSHSTEAFF. The CDR3 coding sequence is TGTGCCAGCAGCTCCCATAGCACTGAAGCTTTCTTT. The chain employs TRBV27 and TRBJ1-1; D uncertain. Germline loops: CDR1 MNHEY, CDR2 SMNVEV (reference sequence). V was shortened by 6 bases and J by 4 bases, with 9 bases between the two germline ends. This CDR3 has 12 residues.

V gene TRBV19 combines with J gene TRBJ2-3, with 12 bases that match TRBD2. V lost 5 bases, J lost 2 bases, and 5 bases stayed unmatched. This CDR3 has 16 amino acids. CDR1 and CDR2 from the germline V gene are LNHDA and SQIVND (reference sequence). CDR3 in amino acids: CASSARLAGATDTQYF. The CDR3 nucleotides are TGTGCCAGTAGTGCTAGACTAGCGGGGGCCACAGATACGCAGTATTTT.

This chain connects TRBV23-1 to TRBJ2-7, with no clear D. TRBV23-1 is placed among ORFs of uncertain function. The CDR3 runs 16 residues. V gave up 3 bases and J gave up 0 bases, with 15 bases separating them. The DNA of the CDR3 is TGCGCCAGCAGTCACTTTTTCGGGTTAAGCTCCTACGAGCAGTACTTC. Its translation is CASSHFFGLSSYEQYF.

The chain has TRBV6-5 and TRBJ1-2; no reliable D call. Germline lookup yields CDR1 MNHEY and CDR2 SVGAGI. V lost 7 bases and J lost 0, with 12 bases in between. CDR3 size: 14 residues. CDR3 DNA: TGTGCCAGCATGAAGGCGGGTGCTAACTATGGCTACACCTTC. It translates to CASMKAGANYGYTF.

The chain is built from TRBV13 and TRBJ1-1, with unresolved D. CDR1 is PRHDT and CDR2 is FYEKMQ in the germline V gene (reference sequence). CDR3 length: 14 amino acids. Trimming stripped 6 bases from V and 1 base from J, with 12 bases between. The CDR3 DNA reads as TGTGCCAGCAGACTTTACAGACAGAACACTGAAGCTTTCTTT. This gives the protein CASRLYRQNTEAFF.

The rearrangement joins TRBV2 to TRBJ2-7; TRBD1 is a possible D gene (5 bases). The CDR3 totals 13 residues. CDR1 SNHLY and CDR2 FYNNEI come from the germline V gene. V was trimmed by 6 bases and J by 0 bases, leaving 9 bases between them. The CDR3 DNA follows: TGTGCCAGCAGGAAAGGGGCCTCCTACGAGCAGTACTTC. This sequence encodes CASRKGASYEQYF.

V usage is TRBV7-9 and J usage is TRBJ1-2; TRBD1 is a possible D gene (5 bases). This CDR3 is 13 amino acids long. The V end lost 4 bases, the J end lost 1 base, and 7 bases lay between the germline ends. Looked up from germline, CDR1 is SEHNR and CDR2 is FQNEAQ (reference sequence). The CDR3 DNA follows: TGTGCCAGCAGCTACAGGATTAACTATGGCTACACCTTC. Translated: CASSYRINYGYTF.

The rearrangement joins TRBV5-4 to TRBJ2-6, with a weak D call TRBD2 (6 bases). The germline V gene encodes CDR1 SGHNT and CDR2 YYREEE (reference sequence). Trimming took off 1 base at V and 3 bases at J, with 8 bases between the two ends. The CDR3 consists of 15 residues. CDR3 residues: CASSLWGVGANVLTF. CDR3 in DNA: TGTGCCAGCAGCTTGTGGGGGGTTGGGGCCAACGTCCTGACTTTC.